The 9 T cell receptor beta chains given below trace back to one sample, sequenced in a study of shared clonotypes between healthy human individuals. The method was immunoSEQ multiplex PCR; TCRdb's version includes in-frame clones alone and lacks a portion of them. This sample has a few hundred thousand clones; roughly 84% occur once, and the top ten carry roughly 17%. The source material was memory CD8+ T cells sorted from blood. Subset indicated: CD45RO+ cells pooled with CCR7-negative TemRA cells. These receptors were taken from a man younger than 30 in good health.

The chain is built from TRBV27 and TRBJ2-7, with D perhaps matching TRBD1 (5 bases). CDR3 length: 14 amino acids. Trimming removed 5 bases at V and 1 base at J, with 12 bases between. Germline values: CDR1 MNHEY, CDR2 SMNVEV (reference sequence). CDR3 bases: TGTGCCAGCAGTCCCCGGACACATTCCTACGAGCAGTACTTC. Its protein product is CASSPRTHSYEQYF.

CDR3 region: CASSHTSETYEQYF. CDR3 sequence (DNA): TGTGCCAGTAGCCACACTAGCGAGACCTACGAGCAGTACTTC. The chain couples TRBV19 to TRBJ2-7, with 7 positions matching TRBD2. The CDR3 totals 14 residues. V shed 6 bases, J shed 2 bases, and the junction held 7 bases outside the gene matches. Germline CDR1 and CDR2: LNHDA and SQIVND (reference sequence).

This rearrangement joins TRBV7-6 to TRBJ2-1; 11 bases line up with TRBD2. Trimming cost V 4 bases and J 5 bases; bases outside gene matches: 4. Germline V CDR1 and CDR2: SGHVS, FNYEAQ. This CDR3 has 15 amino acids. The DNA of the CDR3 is TGTGCCAGCAGCTCCCTGACTAGCGGGGACAATGAGCAGTTCTTC. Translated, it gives CASSSLTSGDNEQFF.

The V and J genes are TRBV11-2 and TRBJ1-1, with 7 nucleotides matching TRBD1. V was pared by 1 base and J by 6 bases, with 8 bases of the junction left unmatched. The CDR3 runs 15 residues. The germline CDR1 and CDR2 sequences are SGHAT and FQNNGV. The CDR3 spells CASSLGATGVSEAFF. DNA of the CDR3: TGTGCCAGCAGCTTAGGTGCCACAGGGGTCTCTGAAGCTTTCTTT.

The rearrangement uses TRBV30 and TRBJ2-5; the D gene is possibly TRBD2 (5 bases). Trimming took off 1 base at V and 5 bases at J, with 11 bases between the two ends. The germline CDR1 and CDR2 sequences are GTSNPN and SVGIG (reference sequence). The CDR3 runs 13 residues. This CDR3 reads CAWSADSEETQYF. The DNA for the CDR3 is TGTGCCTGGAGTGCGGACTCAGAGGAGACCCAGTACTTC.

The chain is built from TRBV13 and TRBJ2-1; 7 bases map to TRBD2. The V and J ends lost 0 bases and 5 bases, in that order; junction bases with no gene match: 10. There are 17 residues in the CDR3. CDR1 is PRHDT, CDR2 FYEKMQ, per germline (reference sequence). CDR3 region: CASSLGAWAGEDNEQFF. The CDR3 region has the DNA TGTGCCAGCAGCTTAGGGGCATGGGCGGGAGAGGACAATGAGCAGTTCTTC. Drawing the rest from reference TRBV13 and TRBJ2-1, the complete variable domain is AAGVIQSPRHLIKEKRETATLKCYPIPRHDTVYWYQQGPGQDPQFLISFYEKMQSDKGSIPDRFSAQQFSDYHSELNMSSLELGDSALYFCASSLGAWAGEDNEQFFGPGTRLTVL.

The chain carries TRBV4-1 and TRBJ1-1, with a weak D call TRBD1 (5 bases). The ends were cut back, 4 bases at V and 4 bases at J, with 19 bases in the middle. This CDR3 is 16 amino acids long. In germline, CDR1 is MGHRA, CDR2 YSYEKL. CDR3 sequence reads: CASSPMGGERFTEAFF. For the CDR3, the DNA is TGCGCCAGCAGCCCCATGGGGGGGGAGAGGTTCACTGAAGCTTTCTTT.

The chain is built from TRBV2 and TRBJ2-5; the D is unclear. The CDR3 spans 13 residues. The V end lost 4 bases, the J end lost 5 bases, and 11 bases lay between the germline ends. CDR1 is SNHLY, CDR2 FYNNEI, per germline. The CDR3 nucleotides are TGTGCCAGCAGTGGGCTAGGGCGGGAGACCCAGTACTTC. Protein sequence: CASSGLGRETQYF.

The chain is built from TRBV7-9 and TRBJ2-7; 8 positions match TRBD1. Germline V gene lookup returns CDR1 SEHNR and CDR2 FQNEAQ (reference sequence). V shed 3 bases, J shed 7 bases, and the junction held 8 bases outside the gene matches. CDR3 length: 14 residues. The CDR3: CASSLSGGPVEQYF. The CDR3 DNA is TGTGCCAGCAGCTTGTCAGGGGGCCCAGTGGAGCAGTACTTC.